This T cell receptor (beta chain) was captured by sequencing in a study of blood T cell repertoires in COVID-19. About the research overall: T cells, B-cell-depleted T cells, or PBMCs provided the cDNA or gDNA that served as material.

Original methodology: From reference gene primer amplification, estimates of nucleated cell counts were derived. Here immunoSEQ multiplex PCR was the method, and the copy in TCRdb shows in-frame clones only, minus some. The D gene and trimming were derived from the DNA, and the V and J assignments and clone size from that table. The profile covers 400,000 to 550,000 clones, with roughly 85% appearing a single time and under 2% taken by the ten largest. The CDR3 is made up of 13 amino acids. V lost 0 bases, J lost 3 bases, and 6 bases lay in between. Germline V lookup: CDR1 SGDLS, CDR2 YYNGEE. Membership in each cohort depended on participant-reported clinical history.

The sample taken for sequencing was PBMCs or T cells enriched from blood (not recorded which). This clonotype was obtained from a young woman with acute COVID-19. This chain joins TRBV9 and TRBJ1-1; D possibly corresponds to TRBD1 (6 bases). Here the CDR3 reads CASSVDRDTEAFF. The CDR3 nucleotides read TGTGCCAGCAGCGTAGACAGGGACACTGAAGCTTTCTTT. Full variable domain (remainder filled in from reference TRBV9 and TRBJ1-1): DSGVTQTPKHLITATGQRVTLRCSPRSGDLSVYWYQQSLDQGLQFLIQYYNGEERAKGNILERFSAQQFPDLHSELNLSSLELGDSALYFCASSVDRDTEAFFGQGTRLTVV.